This T cell receptor (beta chain) was found in a study of T cells in Graves' hyperthyroidism and ophthalmopathy. Overall study results and limits: Blood samples included most of the expanded thyroid clonotypes exceeding 0.001. Ophthalmopathy was predicted by the model a median of roughly 6.7 months ahead of onset.

The PBMCs studied were ones that came from 10 ml fresh peripheral blood. Template material for amplifying TCR beta CDR3 regions consisted of RNA transcripts. The HTBI primer set drove a first-round RT-PCR of the TCR CDR3. TCRdb recomputed calls from the multiplex PCR reads with MiXCR, one row per CDR3 protein. Seen here are 500,000 to 650,000 distinct CDR3 sequences, about 14% observed once, and the top ten hold around 13%. Germline loops: CDR1 MGHDK, CDR2 SYGVNS. The CDR3 contains 15 residues. Trimming left V 6 bases short and J 4 bases short, with 18 bases between. This clonotype showed up just a few times. Its specificity is unknown.

The sample was blood. The rearrangement joins TRBV25-1 to TRBJ1-1; D perhaps matches TRBD1 (6 bases). This clonotype originated in a woman between 45 and 60 years old with Graves' ophthalmopathy. The CDR3 nucleotides read TGTGCCAGCAGCGGAAACAGGGCGAGGATCACTGAAGCTTTCTTT. The encoded protein is CASSGNRARITEAFF.